The sequence of this TCR beta chain was determined in a study of T cell repertoires in cytomegalovirus infection. In TCRdb, the reads were re-called with MiXCR into one record per CDR3 protein. The table includes about 830,000 distinct CDR3 sequences, less than 35% detected once. A note on this clonotype: Its antigen is undetermined.

V was clipped by 4 bases and J by 9 bases, with 19 bases between them. The CDR3 totals 15 residues. Germline CDR1 SEHNR, CDR2 FQNEAQ (reference sequence). Material: cultured CD8+ T cells from PBMCs, obtained from culture after CMV antigen stimulation. V and J are TRBV7-9 and TRBJ2-1; perhaps D is TRBD1 or TRBD2 (6 bases each). The clonotype was recovered from a human donor in good health (CMV status not recorded). Some clones in this sample may be carry-over from other donors' samples. CDR3 in DNA: TGTGCCAGCAGCTCGGGACTGGGGGCACAAGTTGAGCAGTTCTTC. Amino acids: CASSSGLGAQVEQFF. The whole variable domain, filled in from reference TRBV7-9 and TRBJ2-1, reads DTGVSQNPRHKITKRGQNVTFRCDPISEHNRLYWYRQTLGQGPEFLTYFQNEAQLEKSRLLSDRFSAERPKGSFSTLEIQRTEQGDSAMYLCASSSGLGAQVEQFFGPGTRLTVL.